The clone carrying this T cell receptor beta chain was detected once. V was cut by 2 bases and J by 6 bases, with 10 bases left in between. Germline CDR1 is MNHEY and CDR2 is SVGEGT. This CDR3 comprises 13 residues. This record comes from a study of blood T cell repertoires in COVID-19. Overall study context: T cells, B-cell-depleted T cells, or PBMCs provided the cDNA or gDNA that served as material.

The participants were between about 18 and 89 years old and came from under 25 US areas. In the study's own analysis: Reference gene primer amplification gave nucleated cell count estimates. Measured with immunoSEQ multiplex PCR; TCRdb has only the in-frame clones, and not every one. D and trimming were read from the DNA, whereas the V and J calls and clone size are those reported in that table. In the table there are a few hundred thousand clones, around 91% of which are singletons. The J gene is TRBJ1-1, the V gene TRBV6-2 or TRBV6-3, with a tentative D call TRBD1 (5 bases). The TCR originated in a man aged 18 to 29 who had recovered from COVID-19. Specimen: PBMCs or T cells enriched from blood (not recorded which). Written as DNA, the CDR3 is TGTGCCAGCAGTTACGCAGGGAATGCTGAAGCTTTCTTT. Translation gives CASSYAGNAEAFF.